This entry lists 27 T cell receptor beta chains sequenced from one sample in a study of blood T cell repertoires in COVID-19 (TCRdb year 2020). Receptor libraries were prepared by the immunoSEQ multiplex PCR assay. As stored in TCRdb, this immuneACCESS dataset retains in-frame rearrangements with V and J assigned. A fraction of the clones does not appear; measured against another copy, unresolved V genes explain less than half of the discrepancy, and the remainder lacks a known reason. This sample gives 270,000 or so clones in total; 83% of them show up just once. The ten most abundant clones make up 8.5% to 9.5% of the sample. Sequenced sample: peripheral blood. The receptors come from a woman in her fifties or sixties who had recovered from COVID-19.

J is TRBJ2-1 and V is TRBV18; possible D gene TRBD1, 7 bases. Trimming took 2 bases from V and 4 from J, leaving 24 bases between them. The CDR3 runs 19 residues. Germline values: CDR1 KGHSH, CDR2 LQKENI. CDR3 DNA sequence: TGTGCCAGCTCACCATATTTAGACAGGGACTTCAAGATTTACAATGAGCAGTTCTTC. This translates into CASSPYLDRDFKIYNEQFF.

This chain connects TRBV7-7 to TRBJ2-1, with D perhaps TRBD1 (5 bases). The CDR3 runs to 15 residues. With 3 bases removed from V and 0 bases from J, the gap between germline ends came to 9 bases. Per germline, CDR1 SSHAT and CDR2 FNYEAQ (reference sequence). CDR3 sequence reads: CASSLLQGSYNEQFF. DNA of the CDR3: TGTGCCAGCAGCTTGCTTCAGGGCTCCTACAATGAGCAGTTCTTC.

This rearrangement joins TRBV3-1 (or the pseudogene TRBV3-2) to TRBJ2-3, with D possibly TRBD1 on 5 matching bases. V was cut by 1 base and J by 1 base, with 9 bases left in between. Germline V gives CDR1 LGHDT, CDR2 YNNKEL (reference sequence). The CDR3 totals 15 residues. The CDR3 sequence: CASSQGIQGTDTQYF. The CDR3 region has the DNA TGTGCCAGCAGCCAAGGTATACAGGGCACAGATACGCAGTATTTT.

The chain is built from TRBV5-4 and TRBJ2-2, with 11 bases identical to TRBD2. Germline assignment: CDR1 SGHNT and CDR2 YYREEE (reference sequence). CDR3 length equals 17 residues. J gave up 6 bases and V 2 bases, and 9 bases lay outside the gene matches. CDR3 in DNA: TGTGCCAGCAGCTTCCTCGCTAGCGGGAGGTTTGCCGGGGAGCTGTTTTTT. The encoded protein is CASSFLASGRFAGELFF.

The chain uses TRBV6-6 and TRBJ1-4, with TRBD1 matching over 7 bases. CDR3 length equals 13 residues. Per the germline V gene, CDR1 is MNHNY and CDR2 is SVGAGI (reference sequence). V lost 4 bases and J lost 6; bases outside the gene matches: 2. Here the CDR3 DNA reads TGTGCCAGCAGTTTCAGGGGGGATGAAAAACTGTTTTTT. The encoded protein is CASSFRGDEKLFF.

This clone was counted between two and nine times. The V call is TRBV9, the J call TRBJ1-3, with TRBD1 identical over 10 bases. CDR1 and CDR2 from the germline V gene are SGDLS and YYNGEE. The CDR3 contains 16 residues. The V gene end was trimmed by 3 bases and the J gene end by 3 bases; junction bases not matched to a gene: 6. CDR3 bases: TGTGCCAGCAGCGGCCGGGACAGGGGTCGTGGAAACACCATATATTTT. This translates into CASSGRDRGRGNTIYF.

CDR3 loop: CASSFRDRGTNYGYTF. Written as DNA, the CDR3 is TGTGCCAGCAGCTTCCGGGACAGGGGAACTAACTATGGCTACACCTTC. The chain is built from TRBV9 and TRBJ1-2; TRBD1 matches 10 bases. Losses at the gene ends were 4 bases for V and 0 bases for J; bases not matched to a gene: 6. The CDR3 runs to 16 residues. CDR1 and CDR2 (germline): SGDLS, YYNGEE.

The table lists this clone with a count of one. This chain links TRBV28 with TRBJ2-5; 7 nucleotides match TRBD1. The CDR3 contains 18 residues. Per germline, CDR1 MDHEN and CDR2 SYDVKM. With 6 bases clipped from V and 3 bases from J, the junction kept 19 bases outside the gene matches. In DNA form, the CDR3 reads TGTGCCAGCAGACCCCTACCCACCTCGAACAGGGGAAAAGAGACCCAGTACTTC. Residues: CASRPLPTSNRGKETQYF.

This clone was detected a few times. The chain recombines TRBV2 with TRBJ2-1, with 12 positions matching TRBD1. Germline V lookup: CDR1 SNHLY, CDR2 FYNNEI. The CDR3 contains 11 residues. The junction had 5 bases not matched to a gene; V was cut back by 8 bases and J by 15 bases. The CDR3 DNA is TGTGCCAGCGGGGGACAGGGGGCCCCGTTCTTC. Its translation: CASGGQGAPFF.

The chain recombines TRBV4-3 with TRBJ2-3, with 8 bases matching TRBD2. V was pared by 4 bases and J by 6 bases, with 15 bases of the junction left unmatched. The CDR3 has 17 amino acids. In germline, CDR1 is LGHNA, CDR2 YSLEER. The CDR3 here is CASSPGPGLESVDTQYF. In DNA form, the CDR3 reads TGCGCCAGCAGCCCGGGACCGGGACTAGAGAGTGTGGATACGCAGTATTTT.

The V and J genes are TRBV7-9 and TRBJ2-2; TRBD1 agrees at 7 bases. Germline-derived CDR1 and CDR2 are SEHNR and FQNEAQ (reference sequence). CDR3 length: 15 residues. V was clipped by 1 base and J by 6 bases; unmatched bases: 5. CDR3 DNA sequence: TGTGCCAGCAGCTTAGAACAGGGGTTTTCCGGGGAGCTGTTTTTT. This codes for CASSLEQGFSGELFF.

The chain joins TRBV5-6 to TRBJ2-5; 8 nucleotides agree with TRBD1. This CDR3 contains 14 residues. The germline V gene has CDR1 SGHDT and CDR2 YYEEEE. Trimming cost V 0 bases and J 4 bases; bases outside gene matches: 2. CDR3 sequence (DNA): TGTGCCAGCAGCTTGGTTGGACAGGGAGAGACCCAGTACTTC. Its translation: CASSLVGQGETQYF.

This chain joins TRBV6-2 or TRBV6-3 and TRBJ1-1; D possibly corresponds to TRBD1 (5 bases). Trimming removed 2 bases at V and 0 bases at J, with 22 bases between. CDR3 length: 19 residues. Germline lookup yields CDR1 MNHEY and CDR2 SVGEGT. As DNA, the CDR3 is TGTGCCAGCAGTTACCGCTACTTATCAGGGATCCCTATGAACACTGAAGCTTTCTTT. Residues: CASSYRYLSGIPMNTEAFF.

This clone was found a few times. V gene TRBV3-1 (or the pseudogene TRBV3-2) combines with J gene TRBJ2-7, with TRBD2 matching over 14 bases. The germline V gene has CDR1 LGHDT and CDR2 YNNKEL (reference sequence). The CDR3 spans 15 residues. V lost 5 bases and J lost 4; bases outside the gene matches: 4. CDR3 loop: CASSFGLAGGYEQYF. Here the CDR3 DNA reads TGTGCCAGCAGCTTTGGACTAGCGGGGGGATACGAGCAGTACTTC.

V and J are TRBV7-2 and TRBJ2-7; D remains unclear. Trimming took off 1 base at V and 6 bases at J, with 13 bases between the two ends. This CDR3 is 14 amino acids long. Per germline, CDR1 SGHTA and CDR2 FQGNSA. The CDR3 nucleotides are TGTGCCAGCAGCTTAGATATTCTAGTTGGCGAGCAGTACTTC. It codes for CASSLDILVGEQYF.

This chain uses TRBV19 with TRBJ1-5, with 7 bases matching TRBD1. This CDR3 contains 15 residues. Germline trimming cut 1 base from V and 7 bases from J; bases unmatched to any gene: 7. Germline V CDR1 and CDR2: LNHDA, SQIVND (reference sequence). Here the CDR3 reads CASSIVQGGYQPQHF. The CDR3, as DNA: TGTGCCAGTAGTATAGTTCAGGGGGGTTACCAGCCCCAGCATTTT.

J is TRBJ1-2 and V is TRBV5-1; TRBD1 matches 8 bases. Germline V lookup: CDR1 SGHRS, CDR2 YFSETQ. The length of the CDR3 is 14 residues. The J segment lost 8 bases and the V segment lost 0 bases, leaving 6 bases of the junction unmatched. For the CDR3, the DNA is TGCGCCAGCAGCTTGGGTCAGGGGGCAGTGGGCTACACCTTC. Protein: CASSLGQGAVGYTF. The full variable domain, with the rest looked up from reference TRBV5-1 and TRBJ1-2, is KAGVTQTPRYLIKTRGQQVTLSCSPISGHRSVSWYQQTPGQGLQFLFEYFSETQRNKGNFPGRFSGRQFSNSRSEMNVSTLELGDSALYLCASSLGQGAVGYTFGSGTRLTVV.

The chain joins TRBV7-3 to TRBJ2-5; 8 nucleotides agree with TRBD2. The CDR3 has 13 residues. Germline CDR1 and CDR2: SGHTA and FQGTGA. V was pared by 5 bases and J by 4 bases, with 3 bases of the junction left unmatched. CDR3 sequence: CASSPRGGETQYF. CDR3 bases: TGTGCCAGCAGCCCTCGGGGGGGAGAGACCCAGTACTTC.

The chain recombines TRBV6-6 with TRBJ2-2, with 7 nucleotides matching TRBD1. This CDR3 is 14 amino acids long. V was clipped by 5 bases and J by 4 bases; unmatched bases: 4. The germline V gene encodes CDR1 MNHNY and CDR2 SVGAGI (reference sequence). The CDR3 bases are TGTGCCAGCAGTCTCCGGGACAGCACCGGGGAGCTGTTTTTT. The encoded protein is CASSLRDSTGELFF.

The genes are TRBV3-1 (or the pseudogene TRBV3-2) and TRBJ1-1; D unresolved. With 4 bases removed from V and 5 bases from J, the gap between germline ends came to 20 bases. CDR3 size: 16 residues. Germline V CDR1 and CDR2: LGHDT, YNNKEL (reference sequence). The CDR3 sequence is CASSPKPGEFGTEAFF. The CDR3 region has the DNA TGTGCCAGCAGCCCCAAACCCGGGGAATTTGGTACTGAAGCTTTCTTT.

The chain carries TRBV28 and TRBJ2-7, with D perhaps matching TRBD2 (6 bases). Germline V gives CDR1 MDHEN, CDR2 SYDVKM. Trimming stripped 8 bases from V and 4 bases from J, with 12 bases between. This CDR3 has 12 amino acids. CDR3 amino acids: CASAGYLYEQYF. As DNA, the CDR3 is TGTGCCAGCGCGGGGTACCTTTACGAGCAGTACTTC.

The genes are TRBV2 and TRBJ1-3, with 7 positions matching TRBD1. This CDR3 has 17 residues. V gave up 4 bases and J gave up 0 bases; unmatched junction bases: 9. CDR1 is SNHLY, CDR2 FYNNEI, per germline. The CDR3 reads CASSAFTGALSGNTIYF. The CDR3 coding sequence is TGTGCCAGCAGTGCCTTTACAGGGGCCCTCTCTGGAAACACCATATATTTT.

This chain links TRBV4-2 with TRBJ1-2, with a tentative D call TRBD1 (6 bases). Trimming pared 0 bases from V and 8 bases from J, leaving 10 bases between. CDR1 and CDR2 from the germline V gene are LGHNA and YNFKEQ. The CDR3 extends over 13 amino acids. CDR3 sequence (DNA): TGTGCCAGCAGCCAAGATCTAGGGGGAGGCTACACCTTC. This sequence encodes CASSQDLGGGYTF.

The chain links TRBV6-5 to TRBJ2-7; maybe TRBD1 (6 bases). The ends were cut back, 5 bases at V and 2 bases at J, with 16 bases in the middle. CDR3 length: 15 amino acids. The germline gives CDR1 MNHEY, CDR2 SVGAGI. CDR3 residues: CASSPSGTTTYEQYF. CDR3 nucleotide sequence: TGTGCCAGCAGTCCCTCCGGGACAACAACCTACGAGCAGTACTTC.

This clone was found a few times. The rearrangement links TRBV11-3 to TRBJ2-6; 8 bases fit TRBD1. After removal of 5 bases from V and 2 bases from J, the junction contained 2 bases not matched to a gene. This CDR3 comprises 15 residues. The V gene's germline CDR1 is SGHNT and CDR2 YENEEA. The CDR3 sequence is CASSPQGAGANVLTF. The CDR3 region has the DNA TGTGCCAGCAGCCCACAGGGGGCTGGGGCCAACGTCCTGACTTTC.

In this sample, this clone turned up once. Written as DNA, the CDR3 is TGTGCCAGCAGTTTATTCGGGGTCAATCAGCCCCAGCATTTT. Encoded protein: CASSLFGVNQPQHF. The rearrangement joins TRBV27 to TRBJ1-5; D call uncertain. The germline CDR1 and CDR2 sequences are MNHEY and SMNVEV (reference sequence). Trimming removed 1 base at V and 3 bases at J, with 7 bases between. The length of the CDR3 is 14 residues.

This sequence joins TRBV3-1 (or the pseudogene TRBV3-2) and TRBJ2-3, with 13 nucleotides matching TRBD2. Germline lookup yields CDR1 LGHDT and CDR2 YNNKEL (reference sequence). With V trimmed by 1 base and J by 4 bases, 11 bases remained unmatched. CDR3 length equals 19 residues. For the CDR3, the DNA is TGTGCCAGCAGCCAAGCATCTTCAACTAGCGGGGGGGCTGCAGATACGCAGTATTTT. Protein: CASSQASSTSGGAADTQYF.